The next 16 T cell receptor beta chains were all read from a single sample in a study of T cell responses to AZD1222 COVID-19 vaccine. The repertoire was sequenced with immunoSEQ multiplex PCR; TCRdb's copy has only in-frame clones and lacks some. Of approximately 60,000 clones listed, approximately 83% were seen once; the top ten hold over 12%. Sample: peripheral blood, taken on day 0 of AZD1222 vaccination. These receptors all stem from an adult in good health.

J is TRBJ1-1 and V is TRBV7-2; D gene ambiguous. V lost 5 bases to trimming and J lost 11 bases, with 15 bases between them. This CDR3 is 12 amino acids long. Germline assignment: CDR1 SGHTA and CDR2 FQGNSA. CDR3: CASSRLGWTAFF. CDR3 in DNA: TGTGCCAGCAGCCGATTGGGATGGACCGCTTTCTTT.

The chain carries TRBV5-1 and TRBJ2-1; no reliable D call. This CDR3 region has 15 residues. The V gene lost 1 base and the J gene lost 6 bases, with 14 bases spanning the gap. Germline V lookup: CDR1 SGHRS, CDR2 YFSETQ. CDR3 nucleotides: TGCGCCAGCAGCTTGTCGCAACTAATCGGCAATGAGCAGTTCTTC. It yields the protein CASSLSQLIGNEQFF.

The genes are TRBV10-3 and TRBJ2-7; unclear D gene. This CDR3 spans 14 amino acids. Per the germline V gene, CDR1 is ENHRY and CDR2 is SYGVKD. Trimming removed 2 bases at V and 4 bases at J, with 12 bases between. The CDR3 region has the DNA TGTGCCATCAGTGAGCCCATGCCCCCTTACGAGCAGTACTTC. This gives the protein CAISEPMPPYEQYF.

The V and J genes are TRBV6-5 and TRBJ1-1; 10 bases fit TRBD1. The CDR3 covers 13 residues. V shed 6 bases and J 8 bases; nucleotides not matched to a gene: 6. The germline gives CDR1 MNHEY, CDR2 SVGAGI. The CDR3 region has the DNA TGTGCCAGCAGCGCTCGGGACAGGGGAGAAGCTTTCTTT. It is translated as CASSARDRGEAFF.

This clone appeared a few times. V gene TRBV9 combines with J gene TRBJ1-6; D is unresolved. V lost 3 bases and J lost 5, with 15 bases in between. Germline V gene lookup returns CDR1 SGDLS and CDR2 YYNGEE. The CDR3 length is 16 residues. The CDR3 DNA is TGTGCCAGCAGCGCCCACGGATGGGAAGATAATTCACCCCTCCACTTT. The encoded protein is CASSAHGWEDNSPLHF. The entire variable domain, with the rest obtained from reference TRBV9 and TRBJ1-6, is as follows: DSGVTQTPKHLITATGQRVTLRCSPRSGDLSVYWYQQSLDQGLQFLIQYYNGEERAKGNILERFSAQQFPDLHSELNLSSLELGDSALYFCASSAHGWEDNSPLHFGNGTRLTVT.

The chain carries TRBV10-2 and TRBJ2-7, with 11 nucleotides matching TRBD2. Trimming at V came to 4 bases and at J to 3 bases, leaving 8 bases not matched to a gene. The CDR3 covers 16 residues. Germline-derived CDR1 and CDR2 are WSHSY and SAAADI. CDR3 coding DNA: TGCGCCAGCAGTGTAAGGCTAGCGGGGGGCTACTACGAGCAGTACTTC. This codes for CASSVRLAGGYYEQYF.

In DNA, the CDR3 is TGTGCCAGCCGTCAGGTGTCCTCTGGAAACACCATATATTTT. Translating it yields CASRQVSSGNTIYF. This chain joins TRBV27 and TRBJ1-3; D ambiguous. V shed 8 bases and J shed 0 bases, with 11 bases lying between them. This CDR3 is built from 14 residues. Germline lookup yields CDR1 MNHEY and CDR2 SMNVEV (reference sequence).

The J gene is TRBJ1-1, the V gene TRBV6-2 or TRBV6-3, with TRBD1 as a possible D gene (6 bases). The CDR3 is 13 residues long. V shed 3 bases and J shed 5 bases, with 10 bases lying between them. Germline V gene data show CDR1 as MNHEY and CDR2 as SVGEGT. The CDR3 loop is CASSYGGRTEAFF. The CDR3 region has the DNA TGTGCCAGCAGTTATGGGGGGCGGACTGAAGCTTTCTTT.

This chain uses TRBV5-4 with TRBJ2-2; 7 nucleotides match TRBD1. This CDR3 spans 16 amino acids. Germline V CDR1 and CDR2: SGHNT, YYREEE (reference sequence). The trim removed 2 bases at V and 8 bases at J, leaving 12 bases unmatched. The CDR3 coding sequence is TGTGCCAGCAGCTTTTACAGGGGCGCCTCTGGGGGGGAGCTGTTTTTT. It translates to CASSFYRGASGGELFF.

This clone was seen more than once but under ten times. DNA for the CDR3: TGTGCCAGCTCACACCAAGACACCGGGGAGCTGTTTTTT. Translated: CASSHQDTGELFF. The chain links TRBV18 to TRBJ2-2; D uncertain. The V end lost 4 bases, the J end lost 3 bases, and 6 bases lay between the germline ends. The CDR3 length is 13 residues. Per the germline V gene, CDR1 is KGHSH and CDR2 is LQKENI.

The V gene is TRBV18, the J gene TRBJ2-1; tentatively, D is TRBD1 or TRBD2 (6 bases each). Germline V lookup: CDR1 KGHSH, CDR2 LQKENI. V was cut by 2 bases and J by 6 bases, with 11 bases left in between. The CDR3 has 14 residues. For the CDR3, the DNA is TGTGCCAGCTCACCAAGGGGGGCGACCAATGAGCAGTTCTTC. It codes for CASSPRGATNEQFF.

The chain is built from TRBV4-1 and TRBJ2-3; D uncertain. CDR3 length: 15 residues. The V end was cut by 1 base, the J end by 9 bases, with 17 bases between. CDR1 and CDR2 from the germline V gene are MGHRA and YSYEKL. CDR3 DNA sequence: TGCGCCAGCAGCCAAGGCGTCGGCCCAACATCAACGCAGTATTTT. This codes for CASSQGVGPTSTQYF.

The chain uses TRBV19 and TRBJ1-2, with no clear D. Germline V CDR1 and CDR2: LNHDA, SQIVND (reference sequence). The CDR3 loop spans 13 amino acids. Trimming took 3 bases from V and 6 from J, leaving 11 bases between them. The CDR3 coding sequence is TGTGCCAGTAGTATGGGCTCCGAGCATGGCTACACCTTC. This gives the protein CASSMGSEHGYTF.

The chain has TRBV5-1 and TRBJ2-7, with D tentatively TRBD2 (5 bases). The V gene lost 0 bases and the J gene lost 2 bases, with 9 bases spanning the gap. Germline CDR1 reads SGHRS; CDR2 reads YFSETQ. This CDR3 spans 14 amino acids. DNA for the CDR3: TGCGCCAGCAGCTTGGCCTCGGGGACCTACGAGCAGTACTTC. It is translated as CASSLASGTYEQYF.

This clone rates as medium-sized. The chain links TRBV5-1 to TRBJ2-4; D is unclear. Trimming removed 0 bases from V and 10 bases from J, with 5 bases in between. The CDR3 runs to 11 residues. Germline V gives CDR1 SGHRS, CDR2 YFSETQ. The CDR3 region is CASSLGEIQYF. Here the CDR3 DNA reads TGCGCCAGCAGCTTGGGAGAGATTCAGTACTTC.

The chain carries TRBV30 and TRBJ2-7; 7 positions agree with TRBD1. Unmatched junction bases numbered 10, after V lost 0 bases and J lost 5 bases. This CDR3 has 15 amino acids. The germline V gene encodes CDR1 GTSNPN and CDR2 SVGIG (reference sequence). This CDR3 reads CAWSVSRGRIDEQYF. CDR3 DNA sequence: TGTGCCTGGAGTGTAAGTAGGGGGCGGATCGACGAGCAGTACTTC.